Sequencing of this T cell receptor (beta chain) was carried out in a study of shared clonotypes between healthy human individuals. Adults of Caucasian background living in Nashville, Tennessee made up all donors. Evenly divided among several immunoSEQ plates was the genomic DNA of each subset. DNA input for the unsorted PBMC replicate PCRs was roughly 300 ng, 25,000 to 30,000 T cell genomes. Ten immunoSEQ deep assay plates held the unsorted PBMC DNA. The method was immunoSEQ multiplex PCR; TCRdb's version includes in-frame clones alone and lacks a portion of them. Of about 490,000 clones in the sample, over 60% were seen once. Trimming took off 0 bases at V and 1 base at J, with 7 bases between the two ends. Germline values: CDR1 GTSNPN, CDR2 SVGIG (reference sequence). The CDR3 length is 13 residues. Regarding this clone: Other DNA sequences in the sample encode the same CDR3.

The receptor's source is a woman between 40 and 55 years old in good health. Some clones in this sample may be carry-over from other donors' samples. The specimen was PBMCs. This sequence joins TRBV30 and TRBJ2-7; D is perhaps TRBD2 (5 bases). The CDR3 sequence is CAWSVGGSYEQYF. For the CDR3, the DNA is TGTGCCTGGAGTGTCGGCGGGTCCTACGAGCAGTACTTC.